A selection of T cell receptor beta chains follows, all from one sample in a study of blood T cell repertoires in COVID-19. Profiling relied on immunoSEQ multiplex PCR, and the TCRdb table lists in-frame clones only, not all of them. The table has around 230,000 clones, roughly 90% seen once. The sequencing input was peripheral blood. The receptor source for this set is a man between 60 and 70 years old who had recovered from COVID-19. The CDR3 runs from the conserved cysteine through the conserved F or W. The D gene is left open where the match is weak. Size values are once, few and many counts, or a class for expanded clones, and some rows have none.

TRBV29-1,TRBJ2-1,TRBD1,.,CSVDRDRVENEQFF,TGCAGCGTCGACCGGGACAGGGTTGAGAATGAGCAGTTCTTC
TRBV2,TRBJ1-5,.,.,CASSRGGAIQPQHF,TGTGCCAGCAGCAGGGGTGGTGCGATTCAGCCCCAGCATTTT
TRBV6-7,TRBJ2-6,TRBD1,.,CASSYSWTGGCGANVLTF,TGTGCCAGCAGTTACTCGTGGACAGGGGGCTGTGGGGCCAACGTCCTGACTTTC
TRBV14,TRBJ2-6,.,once,CASSQRGFYGANVLTF,TGTGCCAGCAGCCAACGGGGTTTTTATGGGGCCAACGTCCTGACTTTC
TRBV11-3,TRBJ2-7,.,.,CASSVAGHTYEQYF,TGTGCCAGCAGTGTGGCGGGGCACACCTACGAGCAGTACTTC
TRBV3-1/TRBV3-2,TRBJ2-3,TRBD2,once,CASSHSHLGGGTDTQYF,TGTGCCAGCAGCCATTCCCATCTCGGCGGGGGGACAGATACGCAGTATTTT
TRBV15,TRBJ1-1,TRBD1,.,CATSREGGPLDTEAFF,TGTGCCACCAGCAGAGAAGGGGGCCCTCTGGACACTGAAGCTTTCTTT
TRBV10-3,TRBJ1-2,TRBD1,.,CAISERDRYGYTF,TGTGCCATCAGTGAACGGGACAGGTATGGCTACACCTTC
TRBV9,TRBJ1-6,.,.,CASSEGLHSPLHF,TGTGCCAGCAGTGAGGGCCTGCACTCACCCCTCCACTTT
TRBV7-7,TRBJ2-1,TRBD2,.,CASSLGLAGQDEQFF,TGTGCCAGCAGCTTAGGCCTAGCGGGGCAGGATGAGCAGTTCTTC
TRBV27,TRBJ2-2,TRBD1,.,CASSRRDRSTGELFF,TGTGCCAGCAGTCGCAGGGACAGATCCACCGGGGAGCTGTTTTTT
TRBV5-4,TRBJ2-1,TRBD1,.,CASSFGQGSYNEQFF,TGTGCCAGCAGCTTCGGACAGGGATCCTACAATGAGCAGTTCTTC
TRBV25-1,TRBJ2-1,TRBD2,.,CASSPQARASGNHNEQFF,TGTGCCAGCAGTCCCCAAGCCCGGGCTAGCGGGAATCACAATGAGCAGTTCTTC
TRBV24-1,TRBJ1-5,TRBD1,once,CATSDLQEWQGANQPQHF,TGTGCCACCAGTGATTTGCAAGAGTGGCAGGGGGCCAATCAGCCCCAGCATTTT
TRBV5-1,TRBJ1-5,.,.,CASSPQGSNQPQHF,TGCGCCAGCAGTCCGCAGGGTAGCAATCAGCCCCAGCATTTT
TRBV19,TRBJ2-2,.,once,CASIHHGLFNPGELFF,TGTGCCAGTATCCACCATGGTCTATTCAATCCCGGGGAGCTGTTTTTT
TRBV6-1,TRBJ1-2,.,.,CASSEAQGHRGFVYTF,TGTGCCAGCAGTGAAGCGCAGGGACACCGGGGTTTCGTCTACACCTTC
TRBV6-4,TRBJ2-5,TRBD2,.,CASSSTGGPWETQYF,TGTGCCAGCAGTTCTACGGGGGGGCCTTGGGAGACCCAGTACTTC
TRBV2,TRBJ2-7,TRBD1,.,CATIRDRGSYEQYF,TGTGCTACGATCCGGGACAGGGGGTCCTACGAGCAGTACTTC
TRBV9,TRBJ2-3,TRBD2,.,CASSAGAGGYTDTQYF,TGTGCCAGCAGCGCTGGAGCGGGGGGCTACACAGATACGCAGTATTTT
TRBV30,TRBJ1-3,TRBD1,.,CAWSTGGGILSGNTIYF,TGTGCCTGGAGCACAGGGGGCGGAATCCTCTCTGGAAACACCATATATTTT
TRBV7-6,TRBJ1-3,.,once,CASSSGLRRNTIYF,TGTGCCAGCAGCTCGGGACTTCGGAGAAACACCATATATTTT
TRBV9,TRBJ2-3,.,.,CASSVQTGTDTQYF,TGTGCCAGCAGCGTACAAACAGGCACAGATACGCAGTATTTT
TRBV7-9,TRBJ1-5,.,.,CASSLLGGQPQHF,TGTGCCAGCAGCTTACTGGGGGGTCAGCCCCAGCATTTT
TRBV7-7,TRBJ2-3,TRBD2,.,CASSPLAGITDTQYF,TGTGCCAGCAGCCCCTTAGCGGGGATCACAGATACGCAGTATTTT
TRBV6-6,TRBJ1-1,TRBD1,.,CASSMGQVVGYTEAFF,TGTGCCAGCAGCATGGGACAGGTCGTAGGTTACACTGAAGCTTTCTTT
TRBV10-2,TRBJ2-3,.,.,CASRRDRTTDTQYF,TGCGCCAGCAGGCGGGACAGAACAACAGATACGCAGTATTTT
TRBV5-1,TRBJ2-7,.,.,CASSLGRGSTYEQYF,TGCGCCAGCAGCTTAGGCCGGGGGTCAACTTACGAGCAGTACTTC
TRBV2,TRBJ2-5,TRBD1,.,CASRQGVKGGTQYF,TGTGCCAGCAGGCAGGGGGTCAAAGGTGGGACCCAGTACTTC
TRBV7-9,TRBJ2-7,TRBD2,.,CASSLLAGGGEQYF,TGTGCCAGCAGCTTATTAGCGGGGGGAGGGGAGCAGTACTTC
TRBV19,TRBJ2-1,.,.,CASSIQGGGSYNEQFF,TGTGCCAGCAGCATACAGGGTGGCGGCTCCTACAATGAGCAGTTCTTC
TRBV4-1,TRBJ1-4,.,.,CASSQGPVVGTIGEKLFF,TGCGCCAGCAGCCAAGGCCCAGTGGTTGGGACAATTGGGGAAAAACTGTTTTTT
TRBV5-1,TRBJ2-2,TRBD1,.,CASSLPGQGGTGELFF,TGCGCCAGCAGCTTACCGGGACAGGGAGGAACCGGGGAGCTGTTTTTT
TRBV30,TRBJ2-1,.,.,CAWSTMFREQFF,TGTGCCTGGAGCACCATGTTCAGGGAGCAGTTCTTC
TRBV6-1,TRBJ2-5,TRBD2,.,CASSDGLAGGQETQYF,TGTGCCAGCAGTGACGGACTAGCGGGGGGGCAAGAGACCCAGTACTTC
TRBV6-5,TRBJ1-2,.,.,CASSYKANGYGYTF,TGTGCCAGCAGTTACAAAGCCAACGGCTATGGCTACACCTTC
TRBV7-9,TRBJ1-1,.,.,CASSFSGGDTEAFF,TGTGCCAGCAGCTTTTCGGGTGGTGATACTGAAGCTTTCTTT
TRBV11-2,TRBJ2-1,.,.,CASSFRAGAYNEQFF,TGTGCCAGCAGCTTTCGGGCAGGGGCCTACAATGAGCAGTTCTTC
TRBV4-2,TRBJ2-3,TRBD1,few,CASSRDRDPKGTQYF,TGTGCCAGCAGCCGGGACAGAGATCCTAAAGGTACGCAGTATTTT
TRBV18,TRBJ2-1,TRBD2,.,CASSPPGASGASYNEQFF,TGTGCCAGCTCACCCCCCGGGGCTAGCGGGGCGTCCTACAATGAGCAGTTCTTC
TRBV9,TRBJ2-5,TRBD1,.,CASSVGTGQETQYF,TGTGCCAGCAGCGTTGGGACAGGGCAAGAGACCCAGTACTTC
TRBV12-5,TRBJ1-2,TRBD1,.,CASGHGQGTHGYTF,TGTGCTAGTGGCCACGGACAGGGCACCCATGGCTACACCTTC
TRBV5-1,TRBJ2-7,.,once,CASSLGQGPYEQYF,TGCGCCAGCAGCTTGGGGCAGGGTCCCTACGAGCAGTACTTC
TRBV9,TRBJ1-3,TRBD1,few,CASSGQYRGLGNTIYF,TGTGCCAGCAGCGGCCAATACAGGGGGCTCGGAAACACCATATATTTT
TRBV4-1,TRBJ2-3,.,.,CASSQDLGLGTDTQYF,TGCGCCAGCAGCCAAGATCTCGGGTTAGGCACAGATACGCAGTATTTT
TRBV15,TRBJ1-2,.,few,CATSRANREYGYTF,TGTGCCACCAGCAGAGCCAACAGAGAATATGGCTACACCTTC
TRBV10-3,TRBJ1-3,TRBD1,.,CAISSSGQSSGNTIYF,TGTGCCATCAGTTCCTCGGGACAGAGCTCTGGAAACACCATATATTTT
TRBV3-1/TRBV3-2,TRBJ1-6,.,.,CASSQAGSNSPLHF,TGTGCCAGCAGCCAGGCAGGGTCGAATTCACCCCTCCACTTT
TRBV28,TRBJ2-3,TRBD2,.,CASTSSVAGAADTQYF,TGTGCCAGCACTTCGTCAGTAGCGGGCGCCGCAGATACGCAGTATTTT
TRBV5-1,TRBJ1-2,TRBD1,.,CASSPGQDYGYTF,TGCGCCAGCAGCCCGGGACAGGACTATGGCTACACCTTC
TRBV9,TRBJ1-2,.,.,CASSVSDYGYTF,TGTGCCAGCAGCGTCAGCGACTATGGCTACACCTTC
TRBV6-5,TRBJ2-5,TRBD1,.,CASRGEGQGRETQYF,TGTGCCAGCAGAGGGGAGGGACAGGGACGAGAGACCCAGTACTTC
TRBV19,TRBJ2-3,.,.,CASMTTGTRPDTQYF,TGTGCCAGTATGACGACAGGCACCAGACCAGATACGCAGTATTTT
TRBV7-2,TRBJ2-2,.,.,CASSQDSANTGELFF,TGTGCCAGCAGCCAAGACAGCGCGAACACCGGGGAGCTGTTTTTT
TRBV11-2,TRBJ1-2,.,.,CASSSRFTNYGYTF,TGTGCCAGCAGCTCCAGGTTCACTAACTATGGCTACACCTTC